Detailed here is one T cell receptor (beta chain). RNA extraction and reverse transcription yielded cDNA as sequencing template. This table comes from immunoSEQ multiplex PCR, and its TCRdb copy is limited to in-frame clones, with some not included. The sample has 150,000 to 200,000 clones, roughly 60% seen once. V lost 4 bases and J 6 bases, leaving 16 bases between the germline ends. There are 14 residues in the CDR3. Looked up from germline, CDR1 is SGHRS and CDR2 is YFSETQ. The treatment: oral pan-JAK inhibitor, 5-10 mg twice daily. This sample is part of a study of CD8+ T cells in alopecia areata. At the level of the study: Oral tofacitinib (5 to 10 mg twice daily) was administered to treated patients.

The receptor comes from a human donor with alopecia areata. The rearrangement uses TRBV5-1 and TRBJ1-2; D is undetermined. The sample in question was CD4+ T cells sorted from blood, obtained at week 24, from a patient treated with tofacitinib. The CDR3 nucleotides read TGCGCCAGCAGCACTACTCCTAATGGGGATGGCTACACCTTC. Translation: CASSTTPNGDGYTF.